This TCR beta chain was sequenced in a study of Ad26.COV2.S vaccination and SARS-CoV-2 variants (dated by TCRdb to the early 2020s). Regarding the research as a whole: Vaccine-arm donors came from COV1001, a multicentre, randomized, double-blind, placebo-controlled phase I-IIa trial of Ad26.COV2.S in healthy adults. Ad26.COV2.S was administered intramuscularly at 5 x 10^10 or 1 x 10^11 viral particles, either as a single shot or as two shots given 56 days apart. Sequencing of the TCRbeta repertoire served to evaluate the specificity and breadth of SARS-CoV-2-reactive T cell receptors following Ad26.COV2.S vaccination. A total of 32 samples were included in the TCR-sequenced set, comprising about 20 Ad26.COV2.S vaccine recipients, 5 placebo recipients and 8 SARS-CoV-2 convalescent individuals. Trial participants were randomized into five groups of five: low-dose or high-dose Ad26.COV2.S given once or twice, or placebo on both occasions. Throughout the experiments and outcome assessment, investigators stayed blinded to trial group allocation.

TCRbeta CDR3 regions were sequenced with the immunoSEQ Assay. After extraction, genomic DNA underwent amplification by bias-controlled multiplex PCR, followed by high-throughput sequencing. As for the authors' bioinformatics: To quantify the absolute abundance of each unique TCRbeta CDR3 region, sequences were collapsed and filtered. Usable DNA was measured by amplifying reference genes present in all nucleated cells, and TCRbeta template counts were normalized to that usable DNA to estimate T cell fraction. Repertoire TCRs were annotated as SARS-CoV-2-specific when V gene, CDR3 amino acid sequence and J gene were exactly matched to a known reactive TCR set. MIRA supplied the reference SARS-CoV-2 TCR set, which was filtered for enrichment in COVID-19-positive ImmuneCODE repertoires so that public or cross-reactive TCRs were removed. Based on the MIRA antigens, annotated TCRs were further analysed at the level of specific ORF or position within ORF. Breadth was defined as the number of annotated unique rearrangements divided by the total number of unique productive rearrangements, and depth was defined as the summed frequency of the annotated unique rearrangements. Two-sided Wilcoxon rank-sum tests were applied when comparing TCR breadth between groups. The clones in this table, taken by TCRdb from immuneACCESS, are in-frame only. Not every clone is retained; where verified, under half of the shortfall comes from an unresolved V gene, and the cause of the rest is unknown. V, J and clone size reflect that table, while D and trimming were determined from the DNA. Recorded for this sample are 440,000 or so clones; about nine tenths of them occurred a single time. The top ten hold about 1.5% of the sample.

Summary of the overall study and its limitations: Spike-specific TCR breadth was higher in Ad26.COV2.S recipients than in placebo recipients (P = 0.0014). The authors noted that the TCR breadth and depth analyses may have underestimated total T cell responses. After vaccination, substantial breadth of spike-specific CD8+ and CD4+ T cell responses was reported. Non-spike TCR breadth was comparable between vaccine and placebo recipients, consistent with the vaccine containing only spike. The study lacked the statistical power to compare responses across vaccine doses or regimens.

Trimming at the junction amounts to 1 base on V and 7 bases on J, and the germline ends lie 10 bases apart. Looking up the germline V gene (reference sequence) yields CDR1 MNHEY and CDR2 SMNVEV. The CDR3 numbers 14 residues from cysteine through phenylalanine. This entry keeps only the CDR3 DNA: 42 bases, framed from base 1. On this clone: It lacks a known antigen. Within one base of it there is no much larger clone, and no base qualities were kept.

According to the study, the label for this sample's treatment or condition signals: roughly 18 received Ad26.COV2.S at low or high dose, single or two shots; several received placebo; per-sample allocation not given. Repertoires of vaccine and placebo recipients were sequenced from samples collected on day 63 after the first injection. In Cohort 1b, about two dozen adults aged 18-55 years were enrolled at a single site in Boston, USA, between 29 July and 7 August 2020. Ad26.COV2.S consisted of a replication-incompetent adenovirus type 26 vector by which a prefusion-stabilized SARS-CoV-2 spike protein from the original Wuhan strain was expressed.

The sequences come from peripheral blood, collected in a trial of Ad26.COV2.S vaccine versus placebo. The clonotype originates from a person between 18 and 59 years old who received the Ad26.COV2.S COVID-19 vaccine or a placebo. The V gene is TRBV27 and the J gene is TRBJ1-4; the D segment could be TRBD1, given 6 matching bases. This receptor has the CDR3 CASSLYRAGEKLFF. DNA sequence: TGTGCCAGCAGTTTATACAGGGCGGGTGAAAAACTGTTTTTT.